Below, 17 T cell receptor beta chains from the same sample are listed, as sequenced in a study of blood T cell repertoires in COVID-19. Only in-frame clones appear in the TCRdb table, and some are missing; sequencing was by immunoSEQ multiplex PCR. The sample lists around 170,000 clones; approximately 80% were seen once. Material for sequencing was PBMCs or T cells enriched from blood (not recorded which). The receptors were gathered from a man in his fifties or sixties who had been exposed to COVID-19.

The rearrangement uses TRBV7-9 and TRBJ2-2, with 10 bases lining up with TRBD1. The J segment lost 6 bases and the V segment lost 1 base, leaving 8 bases of the junction unmatched. The CDR3 length is 17 residues. Germline CDR1 is SEHNR and CDR2 is FQNEAQ (reference sequence). The CDR3 loop is CASSLGGQGGAAGELFF. The DNA for the CDR3 is TGTGCCAGCAGCTTAGGCGGACAGGGGGGGGCGGCCGGGGAGCTGTTTTTT.

This clone is a singleton in its sample. The chain has TRBV11-2 and TRBJ1-4; 8 bases are a match to TRBD1. Germline-derived CDR1 and CDR2 are SGHAT and FQNNGV. The CDR3 is made up of 15 amino acids. The V and J ends lost 4 bases and 0 bases, in that order; junction bases with no gene match: 1. The CDR3 is CASSSTGATNEKLFF. Here the CDR3 DNA reads TGTGCCAGCAGCTCGACAGGGGCAACTAATGAAAAACTGTTTTTT. The entire variable domain, with the rest obtained from reference TRBV11-2 and TRBJ1-4, is as follows: EAGVAQSPRYKIIEKRQSVAFWCNPISGHATLYWYQQILGQGPKLLIQFQNNGVVDDSQLPKDRFSAERLKGVDSTLKIQPAKLEDSAVYLCASSSTGATNEKLFFGSGTQLSVL.

The genes are TRBV6-5 and TRBJ1-2, with 10 bases aligning to TRBD1. The CDR3 is 13 residues long. Germline values: CDR1 MNHEY, CDR2 SVGAGI. J gave up 6 bases and V 6 bases, and 4 bases lay outside the gene matches. The CDR3 reads CASSLDRGDGYTF. CDR3 sequence (DNA): TGTGCCAGCAGCTTGGACAGGGGGGATGGCTACACCTTC.

V gene TRBV29-1 combines with J gene TRBJ2-7, with 10 bases fitting TRBD1. V was pared by 1 base and J by 4 bases, with 1 base of the junction left unmatched. From germline, CDR1 is SQVTM and CDR2 ANQGSEA. This CDR3 has 13 amino acids. Here the CDR3 DNA reads TGCAGCGTTGAAGGACAGGGGGCTTACGAGCAGTACTTC. Translated: CSVEGQGAYEQYF.

The chain is built from TRBV18 and TRBJ1-3; a possible D gene is TRBD1 (6 bases). Trimming took off 3 bases at V and 0 bases at J, with 12 bases between the two ends. CDR1 is KGHSH and CDR2 is LQKENI in the germline V gene. The CDR3 has 16 amino acids. CDR3 protein: CASSPRDILSGNTIYF. The CDR3 region has the DNA TGTGCCAGCTCACCCCGGGACATACTCTCTGGAAACACCATATATTTT.

This chain joins TRBV19 and TRBJ1-1, with 8 nucleotides matching TRBD1. The germline gives CDR1 LNHDA, CDR2 SQIVND (reference sequence). The CDR3 sequence is 15 residues long. Germline trimming cut 5 bases from V and 0 bases from J; bases unmatched to any gene: 5. DNA for the CDR3: TGTGCCAGTAGTCCTGCGGACAGGGTGAACACTGAAGCTTTCTTT. It is translated as CASSPADRVNTEAFF.

V gene TRBV18 combines with J gene TRBJ2-7; 12 bases are a match to TRBD2. The CDR3 consists of 21 residues. Germline CDR1 reads KGHSH; CDR2 reads LQKENI. With V trimmed by 0 bases and J by 7 bases, 22 bases remained unmatched. Here the CDR3 reads CASSPPVSSKPRTSGAREQYF. As DNA, the CDR3 is TGTGCCAGCTCACCACCAGTCTCGTCCAAACCTCGGACTAGCGGGGCAAGGGAGCAGTACTTC.

The V gene is TRBV27, the J gene TRBJ2-1, with 11 bases that match TRBD2. J gave up 7 bases and V 3 bases, and 8 bases lay outside the gene matches. Germline V gene lookup returns CDR1 MNHEY and CDR2 SMNVEV (reference sequence). The CDR3 runs 16 residues. The CDR3 DNA sequence: TGTGCCAGCAGTTTCCTGACTAGCGGGAATACGAATGAGCAGTTCTTC. Amino acid sequence: CASSFLTSGNTNEQFF.

This sequence joins TRBV5-4 and TRBJ2-7, with D unclear. The V end lost 0 bases, the J end lost 2 bases, and 6 bases lay between the germline ends. The germline gives CDR1 SGHNT, CDR2 YYREEE (reference sequence). The CDR3 contains 13 residues. The CDR3 region has the DNA TGTGCCAGCAGCTTGGACTTCACCTACGAGCAGTACTTC. Its translation is CASSLDFTYEQYF.

V gene TRBV27 combines with J gene TRBJ1-2; 8 bases align to TRBD1. Germline V CDR1 and CDR2: MNHEY, SMNVEV (reference sequence). The CDR3 has 12 amino acids. With 6 bases clipped from V and 8 bases from J, the junction kept 5 bases outside the gene matches. The CDR3 nucleotides read TGTGCCAGCAGGCCCACAGGGGGGGGCTACACCTTC. Translating it yields CASRPTGGGYTF.

This clone was seen a few times. The chain combines TRBV2 with TRBJ2-3; D is unresolved. Trimming left V 6 bases short and J 5 bases short, with 21 bases between. CDR3 length: 16 residues. The germline gives CDR1 SNHLY, CDR2 FYNNEI. CDR3 in amino acids: CASRSFSLRGRDTQYF. Written as DNA, the CDR3 is TGTGCCAGCAGGTCGTTTAGCCTTAGAGGCAGAGATACGCAGTATTTT.

The chain combines TRBV7-3 with TRBJ2-1; 13 bases agree with TRBD2. V dropped 4 bases and J dropped 7; count of bases not matched to a gene: 4. CDR1 and CDR2 (germline): SGHTA, FQGTGA. This CDR3 has 15 residues. Here the CDR3 DNA reads TGTGCCAGCAGCTCCCCGGGACTAGCGGGAAATGAGCAGTTCTTC. Protein: CASSSPGLAGNEQFF.

The gene calls are TRBV5-1 and TRBJ2-2, with 7 bases fitting TRBD1. The CDR3 consists of 15 residues. V was pared by 4 bases and J by 1 base, with 4 bases of the junction left unmatched. From germline, CDR1 is SGHRS and CDR2 YFSETQ. The CDR3 DNA is TGCGCCAGCAGCGGCGGACAGGTGAACACCGGGGAGCTGTTTTTT. Encoded protein: CASSGGQVNTGELFF.

The rearrangement links TRBV19 to TRBJ1-1, with 8 positions matching TRBD1. The germline CDR1 and CDR2 sequences are LNHDA and SQIVND (reference sequence). Trimming at V came to 2 bases and at J to 4 bases, leaving 12 bases not matched to a gene. CDR3 length: 17 amino acids. Here the CDR3 reads CASSIRRIGQGGTEAFF. The CDR3, as DNA: TGTGCCAGTAGTATAAGGAGGATAGGACAGGGTGGCACTGAAGCTTTCTTT.

This clone was seen only a few times. This chain uses TRBV14 with TRBJ2-5; TRBD1 matches at 7 bases. Germline CDR1 and CDR2: SGHDN and FVKESK. The CDR3 is made up of 21 amino acids. J lost 4 bases, V lost 2 bases, and 25 bases had no gene match. The CDR3 spells CASSQTLRQGKWVGTAETQYF. The CDR3, as DNA: TGTGCCAGCAGCCAAACCCTTCGACAGGGCAAGTGGGTTGGAACGGCAGAGACCCAGTACTTC.

The chain carries TRBV18 and TRBJ1-6; D is ambiguous. The CDR3 has 14 amino acids. The V and J ends lost 0 bases and 8 bases respectively, with 8 bases between them. The V gene's germline CDR1 is KGHSH and CDR2 LQKENI. CDR3 sequence (DNA): TGTGCCAGCTCACCACCAAGAGTTGATTCACCCCTCCACTTT. Residues: CASSPPRVDSPLHF.

The rearrangement joins TRBV6-1 to TRBJ1-2; D is possibly TRBD1 (6 bases). Trimming shortened V by 3 bases and J by 4 bases, and 12 bases separated the two germline ends. The CDR3 contains 14 residues. Per the germline V gene, CDR1 is MNHNS and CDR2 is SASEGT. CDR3 loop: CASSEGARGYGYTF. CDR3 sequence (DNA): TGTGCCAGCAGTGAGGGGGCGCGAGGCTATGGCTACACCTTC.